This note documents a single TCR beta chain sequence. These data belong to a study of blood T cell repertoires in COVID-19. In the study overall: Samples representing acute and convalescent COVID-19 were sourced from the United States, Italy and Spain.

Profiled with immunoSEQ multiplex PCR; TCRdb holds only in-frame clones, not every one. The sample records about 220,000 clones, around 80% being singletons. The receptor was derived from a woman aged 70-85 years with acute or convalescent COVID-19. The source material was peripheral blood.

The CDR3 protein is CASSKEQGKVYEQYF. The CDR3 bases are TGTGCCAGCAGTAAAGAACAGGGTAAAGTCTACGAGCAGTACTTC. The chain employs TRBV6-6 and TRBJ2-7; D is possibly TRBD1 (6 bases). Germline CDR1 MNHNY, CDR2 SVGAGI (reference sequence). The CDR3 has 15 residues. V was pared by 5 bases and J by 3 bases, with 17 bases between.